These T cell receptor beta chains were read from a single sample in a study of CD8+CD57+ T cells in acquired aplastic anemia. One entry per CDR3 protein results from TCRdb running MiXCR on the reads. The data contain hundreds of thousands of distinct CDR3 sequences, 25% to 40% of them singletons. Sequenced input: sorted CD4+, CD8+, or CD8+CD57+ T cells (not recorded which) from PBMCs. Every receptor here comes from a human donor with aplastic anemia. Each CDR3 is given with its conserved first and last residue. The order of the fields is D gene, clone size, V gene, J gene, CDR3 protein, CDR3 DNA. The D gene is left open where the match is weak. The listing skips clone size in some rows; elsewhere it reads once, few, many or a size class.

d_call: TRBD1; clone_size: NA; v_call: TRBV4-2; j_call: TRBJ1-6; cdr3_aa: CASSQVGGTGRGTLHF; cdr3_nt: TGTGCCAGCAGCCAAGTGGGAGGGACAGGGAGGGGGACCCTCCACTTT
d_call: TRBD2; clone_size: few; v_call: TRBV7-3; j_call: TRBJ2-7; cdr3_aa: CASSQEWGGEQYF; cdr3_nt: TGTGCCAGCAGCCAAGAGTGGGGGGGCGAGCAGTACTTC
d_call: NA; clone_size: NA; v_call: TRBV5-1; j_call: TRBJ1-4; cdr3_aa: CASSLNGAGSEKLFF; cdr3_nt: TGCGCCAGCAGCTTGAACGGGGCAGGGAGTGAAAAACTGTTTTTT
d_call: NA; clone_size: many; v_call: TRBV29-1; j_call: TRBJ1-1; cdr3_aa: CSVRKTTNTEAFF; cdr3_nt: TGCAGCGTTCGAAAAACCACGAACACTGAAGCTTTCTTT
d_call: NA; clone_size: many; v_call: TRBV10-3; j_call: TRBJ2-1; cdr3_aa: CAIRYYSGEQFF; cdr3_nt: TGTGCCATACGGTATTATTCTGGTGAGCAGTTCTTC
d_call: NA; clone_size: NA; v_call: TRBV2; j_call: TRBJ2-7; cdr3_aa: CASVAGTATGEQYF; cdr3_nt: TGTGCCAGCGTTGCGGGGACAGCCACGGGCGAGCAGTACTTC
d_call: TRBD2; clone_size: NA; v_call: TRBV24-1; j_call: TRBJ2-3; cdr3_aa: CATQGLVSDTQYF; cdr3_nt: TGTGCCACCCAGGGACTAGTGTCAGATACGCAGTATTTT
d_call: TRBD1; clone_size: NA; v_call: TRBV15; j_call: TRBJ2-7; cdr3_aa: CATSTFGTGNNEQYF; cdr3_nt: TGTGCCACCAGCACGTTCGGGACAGGGAACAATGAGCAGTACTTC
d_call: NA; clone_size: NA; v_call: TRBV4-2; j_call: TRBJ1-1; cdr3_aa: CASSYGRVTEAFF; cdr3_nt: TGTGCCAGCAGCTACGGGAGGGTGACTGAAGCTTTCTTT
d_call: TRBD2; clone_size: NA; v_call: TRBV20-1; j_call: TRBJ2-3; cdr3_aa: CSAPGTSGEDTQYF; cdr3_nt: TGCAGTGCACCCGGGACTAGCGGGGAGGATACGCAGTATTTT
d_call: NA; clone_size: NA; v_call: TRBV24-1; j_call: TRBJ2-3; cdr3_aa: CATSSQSTDTQYF; cdr3_nt: TGTGCCACCAGCTCCCAGAGCACAGATACGCAGTATTTT
d_call: NA; clone_size: NA; v_call: TRBV27; j_call: TRBJ1-5; cdr3_aa: CASSLGRSKSQHF; cdr3_nt: TGTGCCAGCAGTTTGGGGCGGAGCAAGTCCCAGCATTTT
d_call: TRBD1; clone_size: NA; v_call: TRBV25-1; j_call: TRBJ1-1; cdr3_aa: CARPFIQGAPTEAFF; cdr3_nt: TGTGCCAGGCCGTTTATCCAGGGGGCGCCCACTGAAGCTTTCTTT
d_call: TRBD2; clone_size: few; v_call: TRBV11-1; j_call: TRBJ2-1; cdr3_aa: CASSPLAGANEQFF; cdr3_nt: TGTGCCAGCAGCCCGTTAGCGGGAGCTAATGAGCAGTTCTTC
d_call: NA; clone_size: many; v_call: TRBV10-3; j_call: TRBJ1-1; cdr3_aa: CAISDVGGDTEAFF; cdr3_nt: TGTGCCATCAGTGATGTTGGGGGGGACACTGAAGCTTTCTTT